The entry below gives a single T cell receptor (beta chain) sequence along with its context. Its target is unknown. The sample is drawn from a study of CD4+ T cells in melanoma. Sequencing used immunoSEQ multiplex PCR; TCRdb keeps in-frame clones, though not all of them. This sample has some 13,000 clones, with around 68% found just once. Notes on the study in general: Diverse differentiation states were reported for melanoma neoantigen-specific CD4+ T cells. CD8+ T cell, macrophage and B cell function reportedly correlated with neoantigen-specific CD4+ T cells.

The germline V gene encodes CDR1 MNHNS and CDR2 SASEGT. The CDR3 sequence is 16 residues long. Trimming stripped 0 bases from V and 1 base from J, with 13 bases between. Specimen: cells from a culture (not recorded whether cultured in vitro). This receptor was identified in a human donor with melanoma. V and J are TRBV6-1 and TRBJ2-7; D unclear. The CDR3 DNA sequence: TGTGCCAGCAGTGAAGCGCTTTCGGGCGGATCCTACGAGCAGTACTTC. Protein: CASSEALSGGSYEQYF.